The 25 T cell receptor beta chains reported below all come from one sample, sequenced in a study of cytomegalovirus exposure and HLA in healthy donors (dated by TCRdb to 2015 to 2018). The protocol used for the library was the immunoSEQ multiplex PCR assay. For the multiplex PCR, a mixture combining 60 forward primers for TCR Vbeta segments and 13 reverse primers for TCR Jbeta segments was used. TCRdb carries this immuneACCESS record with in-frame sequences only. Its versions omit some clonotypes, under half of them owing to an unresolved V gene in the studies checked, with the rest unexplained. Within this sample are around 140,000 clones, with approximately 80% of them counted one time only. Less than 2% of the sample lies in the top ten. What was sequenced was PBMCs. These receptor sequences come from a middle-aged man in good health and CMV-seronegative.

This clone was seen just once. This chain connects TRBV28 to TRBJ2-7, with 15 bases aligning to TRBD2. Germline V gene sequence: CDR1 MDHEN, CDR2 SYDVKM. V lost 1 base and J lost 9; bases outside the gene matches: 10. The CDR3 contains 17 residues. CDR3 coding DNA: TGTGCCAGCAGTTTATCGGGACTAGCGGGGGGCCAGGCGGGGCAGTACTTC. It codes for CASSLSGLAGGQAGQYF.

V gene TRBV30 combines with J gene TRBJ1-1, with D possibly matching TRBD1 (6 bases). Germline CDR1 reads GTSNPN; CDR2 reads SVGIG (reference sequence). This CDR3 spans 14 amino acids. Trimming removed 2 bases from V and 2 bases from J, with 12 bases in between. CDR3 bases: TGTGCCTGGAGTTCCGAGACAGGTAACACTGAAGCTTTCTTT. It translates to CAWSSETGNTEAFF.

The chain combines TRBV9 with TRBJ1-2; unclear D gene. The germline CDR1 and CDR2 sequences are SGDLS and YYNGEE. V lost 0 bases and J lost 4, with 7 bases in between. CDR3 length equals 13 residues. The CDR3 bases are TGTGCCAGCAGCGTAGATCAGGCCTATGGCTACACCTTC. Its translation is CASSVDQAYGYTF.

J is TRBJ1-5 and V is TRBV27, with 8 bases matching TRBD1. Germline CDR1 MNHEY, CDR2 SMNVEV (reference sequence). CDR3 length: 15 amino acids. V lost 4 bases and J lost 4; bases outside the gene matches: 6. The CDR3 nucleotides read TGTGCCAGCAGTTCGTCAGGGGGCTTGAATCAGCCCCAGCATTTT. Translation gives CASSSSGGLNQPQHF.

The rearrangement links TRBV28 to TRBJ1-6, with 7 bases that match TRBD1. The CDR3 extends over 14 amino acids. The V gene end was trimmed by 6 bases and the J gene end by 3 bases; junction bases not matched to a gene: 2. Germline CDR1 is MDHEN and CDR2 is SYDVKM. The CDR3 here is CASRGTVYNSPLHF. CDR3 DNA: TGTGCCAGCAGGGGGACAGTCTATAATTCACCCCTCCACTTT.

The chain carries TRBV7-9 and TRBJ1-1, with a tentative D call TRBD1 (6 bases). Germline CDR1 is SEHNR and CDR2 is FQNEAQ (reference sequence). V was shortened by 5 bases and J by 4 bases, with 17 bases between the two germline ends. This CDR3 is built from 15 residues. The CDR3 DNA sequence: TGTGCCAGCAGCGTCACAGGGTCGATTGTCACTGAAGCTTTCTTT. Translation gives CASSVTGSIVTEAFF.

V is TRBV5-1 and J is TRBJ2-7, with TRBD1 identical over 7 bases. From germline, CDR1 is SGHRS and CDR2 YFSETQ. V trimming: 0 bases; J trimming: 3 bases; junction bases outside the gene matches: 3. The CDR3 is 14 residues long. CDR3 sequence (DNA): TGCGCCAGCAGCTTGGACAGGGGCAACTACGAGCAGTACTTC. It yields the protein CASSLDRGNYEQYF.

The chain combines TRBV7-6 with TRBJ2-1, with 8 bases lining up with TRBD2. The CDR3 contains 16 residues. The V gene end was trimmed by 5 bases and the J gene end by 2 bases; junction bases not matched to a gene: 8. The germline gives CDR1 SGHVS, CDR2 FNYEAQ. The CDR3 DNA follows: TGTGCCAGCAGCCCCCGCCGGGGGGGGCCCTACAATGAGCAGTTCTTC. As protein: CASSPRRGGPYNEQFF.

The chain uses TRBV10-2 and TRBJ2-7; 13 positions agree with TRBD2. Germline CDR1 and CDR2: WSHSY and SAAADI. This CDR3 has 18 residues. Trimming removed 8 bases from V and 2 bases from J; junction bases left unmatched: 15. CDR3 protein: CASAHRTSGGQNAYEQYF. The CDR3 nucleotides read TGCGCCAGCGCCCACCGGACTAGCGGGGGACAGAATGCCTACGAGCAGTACTTC.

Comment on this clone: A junction boundary mismatches the germline segment, possibly from a read error. The chain joins TRBV7-6 to TRBJ1-6, with no clear D. The CDR3 covers 16 residues. Germline-derived CDR1 and CDR2 are SGHVS and FNYEAQ. CDR3 loop: CASSLASVSYNSPPHF. CDR3 nucleotide sequence: TGTGCCAGCAGCTTAGCGTCGGTGTCCTATAATTCACCCCCCCACTTT.

The chain carries TRBV29-1 and TRBJ2-7; 7 nucleotides align to TRBD1. Losses at the gene ends were 4 bases for V and 2 bases for J; bases not matched to a gene: 5. This CDR3 region has 13 residues. CDR1 and CDR2 (germline): SQVTM, ANQGSEA. DNA for the CDR3: TGCAGCGTTGGAGGACAGGCTACCTACGAGCAGTACTTC. It encodes CSVGGQATYEQYF.

The chain has TRBV5-5 and TRBJ2-7, with D maybe TRBD2 (5 bases). The CDR3 spans 15 residues. Trimming removed 6 bases from V and 0 bases from J, with 16 bases in between. Germline-derived CDR1 and CDR2 are SGHKS and YYEKEE (reference sequence). This chain's CDR3 is CASTPTGIYSYEQYF. The CDR3 nucleotides read TGTGCCAGCACTCCTACCGGGATTTACTCCTACGAGCAGTACTTC.

This clone was seen only a few times. The rearrangement joins TRBV6-1 to TRBJ2-1; TRBD2 matches 9 bases. Per the germline V gene, CDR1 is MNHNS and CDR2 is SASEGT. This CDR3 spans 17 amino acids. Trimming cost V 2 bases and J 5 bases; bases outside gene matches: 10. Here the CDR3 DNA reads TGTGCCAGCAGTGAACGGGATGGCGGGAGGGGAAACAATGAGCAGTTCTTC. Amino acid sequence: CASSERDGGRGNNEQFF.

The chain links TRBV6-1 to TRBJ2-7; the match to TRBD2 covers 9 bases. V lost 8 bases to trimming and J lost 2 bases; unmatched junction nucleotides: 7. Per germline, CDR1 MNHNS and CDR2 SASEGT. The CDR3 is 14 amino acids. This CDR3 is CASASSGEPYEQYF. CDR3 sequence (DNA): TGTGCCAGCGCTTCTAGCGGGGAGCCCTACGAGCAGTACTTC.

The chain has TRBV5-6 and TRBJ2-1; TRBD2 matches at 7 bases. The CDR3 runs 14 residues. Germline CDR1 is SGHDT and CDR2 is YYEEEE. V lost 0 bases, J lost 6 bases, and 3 bases stayed unmatched. CDR3 in DNA: TGTGCCAGCAGCTTGGGTTGGACTAGCAATGAGCAGTTCTTC. Translating it yields CASSLGWTSNEQFF.

A single count supports this clone. The gene calls are TRBV28 and TRBJ2-7, with 7 positions matching TRBD1. This CDR3 region has 16 residues. Germline V gene sequence: CDR1 MDHEN, CDR2 SYDVKM. V trimming: 5 bases; J trimming: 3 bases; junction bases outside the gene matches: 13. This chain's CDR3 is CASSLNGQADGYEQYF. The CDR3 DNA reads as TGTGCCAGCAGTCTCAACGGACAGGCGGACGGCTACGAGCAGTACTTC. The entire variable domain, with the rest obtained from reference TRBV28 and TRBJ2-7, is as follows: DVKVTQSSRYLVKRTGEKVFLECVQDMDHENMFWYRQDPGLGLRLIYFSYDVKMKEKGDIPEGYSVSREKKERFSLILESASTNQTSMYLCASSLNGQADGYEQYFGPGTRLTVT.

The chain is built from TRBV6-5 and TRBJ2-7; D may be TRBD1 (6 bases). V was pared by 0 bases and J by 2 bases, with 8 bases between. The CDR3 is 14 amino acids. Germline V lookup: CDR1 MNHEY, CDR2 SVGAGI. The CDR3 region has the DNA TGTGCCAGCAGTTACTCCAGGGGCACCTACGAGCAGTACTTC. Its translation is CASSYSRGTYEQYF.

The gene calls are TRBV6-1 and TRBJ1-1; 8 nucleotides agree with TRBD1. Looked up from germline, CDR1 is MNHNS and CDR2 is SASEGT. The CDR3 loop spans 14 amino acids. The J segment lost 4 bases and the V segment lost 6 bases, leaving 7 bases of the junction unmatched. This chain's CDR3 is CASSRGQGGTEAFF. The CDR3 DNA sequence: TGTGCCAGCAGCAGGGGGCAGGGGGGCACTGAAGCTTTCTTT.

This rearrangement joins TRBV4-3 to TRBJ2-2; 7 nucleotides match TRBD2. The CDR3 length is 18 residues. The J segment lost 3 bases and the V segment lost 0 bases, leaving 10 bases of the junction unmatched. Germline V CDR1 and CDR2: LGHNA, YSLEER. In DNA form, the CDR3 reads TGCGCCAGCAGCCAAGATATTCCCGGGACTACTTACACCGGGGAGCTGTTTTTT. Protein: CASSQDIPGTTYTGELFF.

This clone was seen once. One junction end does not reproduce the germline sequence, and a read error may be involved. The rearrangement joins TRBV19 to TRBJ2-2, with TRBD1 as a possible D gene (6 bases). Per germline, CDR1 LNHDA and CDR2 SQIVND (reference sequence). The CDR3 length is 14 residues. CDR3 nucleotides: TGTGCCAGTAGGAGGGGGAGCTCCACCGGGGAGCTGCTTTTT. Translating it yields CASRRGSSTGELLF.

The CDR3 nucleotides read TGCGCCAGCAGACTAGCGGAGATCACAGATACGCAGTATTTT. Its translation: CASRLAEITDTQYF. The chain is built from TRBV5-1 and TRBJ2-3, with 8 nucleotides matching TRBD2. CDR1 SGHRS and CDR2 YFSETQ come from the germline V gene. This CDR3 contains 14 residues. The V and J ends lost 5 bases and 2 bases, in that order; junction bases with no gene match: 4.

This clone was picked up a small number of times. The V and J genes are TRBV29-1 and TRBJ2-1, with TRBD1 as a possible D gene (6 bases). With 6 bases removed from V and 1 base from J, the gap between germline ends came to 10 bases. This CDR3 comprises 13 residues. Germline assignment: CDR1 SQVTM and CDR2 ANQGSEA. CDR3 in DNA: TGCAGCGTCGAGGGGGTTTCCTACAATGAGCAGTTCTTC. This encodes CSVEGVSYNEQFF.

This rearrangement joins TRBV28 to TRBJ2-3; tentatively, D is TRBD2 (6 bases). CDR1 MDHEN and CDR2 SYDVKM come from the germline V gene. Trimming stripped 5 bases from V and 0 bases from J, with 24 bases between. The CDR3 sequence is 19 residues long. The CDR3 loop is CASSLLRDGGGTSTDTQYF. The CDR3 region has the DNA TGTGCCAGCAGTCTACTCCGGGACGGAGGCGGGACTAGCACAGATACGCAGTATTTT. The entire variable domain, with the rest obtained from reference TRBV28 and TRBJ2-3, is as follows: DVKVTQSSRYLVKRTGEKVFLECVQDMDHENMFWYRQDPGLGLRLIYFSYDVKMKEKGDIPEGYSVSREKKERFSLILESASTNQTSMYLCASSLLRDGGGTSTDTQYFGPGTRLTVL.

V is TRBV7-7 and J is TRBJ2-7; perhaps TRBD1 as D (6 bases). This CDR3 is 13 amino acids long. The V gene's germline CDR1 is SSHAT and CDR2 FNYEAQ (reference sequence). Between the trimmed V and J ends, which lost 3 bases and 7 bases, there was a span of 13 bases. In DNA, the CDR3 is TGTGCCAGCAGCTTGGCAGGGGCGGAAGAGCAGTACTTC. Translated: CASSLAGAEEQYF. The full variable domain, completed using reference TRBV7-7 and TRBJ2-7, is GAGVSQSPRYKVTKRGQDVTLRCDPISSHATLYWYQQALGQGPEFLTYFNYEAQPDKSGLPSDRFSAERPEGSISTLTIQRTEQRDSAMYRCASSLAGAEEQYFGPGTRLTVT.

V gene TRBV6-1 combines with J gene TRBJ2-3, with a possible D match to TRBD2 (5 bases). V was pared by 9 bases and J by 0 bases, with 16 bases between. The length of the CDR3 is 15 residues. CDR1 and CDR2 from the germline V gene are MNHNS and SASEGT. The CDR3, as DNA: TGTGCCAGTACGAGGAGCGGCACTAGCACAGATACGCAGTATTTT. This gives the protein CASTRSGTSTDTQYF.